This T cell receptor beta chain was recorded in a study of blood T cell repertoires in COVID-19. Study in general: Samples taken during acute and convalescent COVID-19 were collected in the United States, Italy and Spain. T cells, B-cell-depleted T cells, or PBMCs provided the cDNA or gDNA that served as material.

Looked up from germline, CDR1 is SGHVS and CDR2 is FNYEAQ. J lost 2 bases, V lost 0 bases, and 4 bases had no gene match. The CDR3 sequence is 15 residues long. Source study methods: Estimates of nucleated cell counts were drawn from the amplification of reference gene primers. Clones were sequenced by immunoSEQ multiplex PCR, and TCRdb holds only the in-frame ones, with some missing. V and J calls and clone size are given by that table; D and trimming were obtained from the DNA. Among under 70,000 clones listed, about 90% were seen once. The chain carries TRBV7-6 and TRBJ2-7; 7 nucleotides align to TRBD1. The source of this sequence is a woman aged 60-70 years with active or convalescent COVID-19. Sequenced material: peripheral blood. The CDR3, as DNA: TGTGCCAGCAGCTTAGCGTTGGGACAGACCTACGAGCAGTACTTC. This translates into CASSLALGQTYEQYF.